The present T cell receptor beta chain was sequenced within a study of cytomegalovirus exposure and HLA in healthy donors. Study-wide results and limits: Rarity held for most TCR sequences, but there were some public TCRs that occurred in many donors. In a later analysis, first-cohort TCR clusters were found to tend to co-occur in the approximately 120 validation repertoires. The listing of fewer than 200 TCR beta chains classed them as cytomegalovirus-associated.

Remarks on this clone: Its antigen is not identified.

The protocol was immunoSEQ multiplex PCR, while the TCRdb copy is restricted to in-frame clones and leaves out a portion. The sample yields over 120,000 clones, about 94% seen once. From germline, CDR1 is MGHRA and CDR2 YSYEKL. This CDR3 contains 16 residues. V was clipped by 3 bases and J by 2 bases; unmatched bases: 5. The chain employs TRBV4-1 and TRBJ2-3; 10 positions match TRBD2. The source is a young man in good health and CMV-seropositive. The sequenced sample was PBMCs. The CDR3 sequence: CASSHLAGAFTDTQYF. In nucleotides, the CDR3 is TGCGCCAGCAGCCACCTAGCGGGAGCATTCACAGATACGCAGTATTTT.